Sequencing of this TCR beta chain was carried out in a study of T cell responses to AZD1222 COVID-19 vaccine. The CDR3 extends over 19 amino acids. Trimming removed 4 bases from V and 0 bases from J; junction bases left unmatched: 5. Germline V lookup: CDR1 KGHDR, CDR2 SFDVKD. Some clones are missing from TCRdb's copy, which holds only in-frame ones; the method was immunoSEQ multiplex PCR. The table records approximately 90,000 clones, around 90% of them present only once. The receptor was isolated from an adult in good health. The J gene is TRBJ2-2, the V gene TRBV24-1, with 15 bases fitting TRBD2. Source: peripheral blood, taken on day 0 of AZD1222 vaccination. The CDR3 loop reads CATSDRGTSGGPNTGELFF. As DNA, the CDR3 is TGTGCCACCAGTGACCGTGGGACTAGCGGGGGGCCGAACACCGGGGAGCTGTTTTTT.